Following are 8 T cell receptor beta chains from one sample sequenced in a study of shared clonotypes between healthy human individuals (TCRdb year 2020). The library was generated by the immunoSEQ multiplex PCR assay. The source is immuneACCESS, and TCRdb retained only in-frame sequences with V and J called. Part of the clones is not carried over; for the studies checked, unresolved V genes explain less than half of this, and the remainder is unexplained. This sample has 2 million or so clones in its table, and over 85% of those were observed once. Clones ranked in the top ten supply 0.1% to 0.15% of the sample. Sequenced input: naive CD4+ T cells sorted from blood. What the cell subset or site label conveys for this sample: CD45RA+ positively selected. The source is a man aged 18 to 29 in good health.

This chain connects TRBV6-5 to TRBJ1-1; tentatively, D is TRBD1 (5 bases). This CDR3 is built from 13 residues. In germline, CDR1 is MNHEY, CDR2 SVGAGI. Trimming left V 2 bases short and J 5 bases short, with 9 bases between. CDR3 sequence (DNA): TGTGCCAGCAGTTACATCAGGGCGACTGAAGCTTTCTTT. Amino acid sequence: CASSYIRATEAFF.

About this clone: Just one base apart from a much larger clone, this may be a read error. Other DNA sequences from this sample encode an identical CDR3 as well. This chain uses TRBV27 with TRBJ2-7; the match to TRBD1 covers 7 bases. The germline V gene encodes CDR1 MNHEY and CDR2 SMNVEV (reference sequence). The CDR3 has 12 amino acids. V lost 6 bases and J lost 3; bases outside the gene matches: 2. The CDR3 loop is CASSRDSYEQYF. CDR3 nucleotide sequence: TGTGCCAGCAGCCGGGACAGCTACGAGCAGTACTTC.

This rearrangement joins TRBV5-1 to TRBJ2-5; D remains unclear. CDR3 length equals 14 residues. V lost 2 bases to trimming and J lost 4 bases, with 12 bases between them. Looked up from germline, CDR1 is SGHRS and CDR2 is YFSETQ. DNA of the CDR3: TGCGCCAGCAGCTTTTATGGGCAAGGAGAGACCCAGTACTTC. Translating it yields CASSFYGQGETQYF.

V is TRBV6-1 and J is TRBJ2-7; D is perhaps TRBD1 or TRBD2 (5 bases each). V lost 4 bases and J 0 bases, leaving 13 bases between the germline ends. Germline assignment: CDR1 MNHNS and CDR2 SASEGT. The CDR3 consists of 15 residues. As DNA, the CDR3 is TGTGCCAGCAGTGGTACGGGACGGAGCTCCTACGAGCAGTACTTC. Translated, it gives CASSGTGRSSYEQYF.

The J gene is TRBJ2-5, the V gene TRBV11-2; D is perhaps TRBD2 (6 bases). V lost 4 bases and J lost 1, with 10 bases in between. Germline-derived CDR1 and CDR2 are SGHAT and FQNNGV. There are 14 residues in the CDR3. The CDR3 loop is CASSYAEGQETQYF. CDR3 nucleotide sequence: TGTGCCAGCAGCTACGCGGAGGGCCAAGAGACCCAGTACTTC.

Details on this clone: Different DNA sequences within this sample yield the same CDR3. The chain uses TRBV5-1 and TRBJ1-1; D may be TRBD1 (5 bases). Trimming removed 4 bases at V and 3 bases at J, with 10 bases between. The germline CDR1 and CDR2 sequences are SGHRS and YFSETQ. The CDR3 totals 13 residues. The CDR3 nucleotides read TGCGCCAGCAGCCTTCGAGGGGACACTGAAGCTTTCTTT. Translation gives CASSLRGDTEAFF. The variable domain in full, completed from reference TRBV5-1 and TRBJ1-1, reads KAGVTQTPRYLIKTRGQQVTLSCSPISGHRSVSWYQQTPGQGLQFLFEYFSETQRNKGNFPGRFSGRQFSNSRSEMNVSTLELGDSALYLCASSLRGDTEAFFGQGTRLTVV.

This clone appeared a single time. The CDR3 region has the DNA TGCGCCAGCAGCCACCTTGGGGCGGGAGCTGGAACCTACGAGCAGTACTTC. Translating it yields CASSHLGAGAGTYEQYF. The chain couples TRBV4-3 to TRBJ2-7, with 7 positions matching TRBD2. The V gene end was trimmed by 3 bases and the J gene end by 2 bases; junction bases not matched to a gene: 13. Germline CDR1 and CDR2: LGHNA and YSLEER. This CDR3 spans 17 amino acids.

The rearrangement joins TRBV7-2 to TRBJ2-5, with 10 bases matching TRBD1. From germline, CDR1 is SGHTA and CDR2 FQGNSA. V dropped 6 bases and J dropped 5; count of bases not matched to a gene: 9. The CDR3 spans 15 residues. DNA of the CDR3: TGTGCCAGCAGGATAGGACAGGGGGTCATGGAGACCCAGTACTTC. It yields the protein CASRIGQGVMETQYF.